Below, one T cell receptor (beta chain) is given with its context. Its target is not known. The V gene lost 1 base and the J gene lost 8 bases, with 8 bases spanning the gap. The CDR3 consists of 13 residues. Germline CDR1 is SNHLY and CDR2 is FYNNEI. This sample was included in a study of CD8 T cells in ankylosing spondylitis. Study results and caveats: Earlier work had already found some motif variants in reactive arthritis synovial fluid and blood.

TCRdb independently ran MiXCR on the 5' RACE reads; one entry per CDR3 protein. The sample has around 150,000 distinct CDR3 sequences; approximately 48% are singletons. The source is a male donor with ankylosing spondylitis. V usage is TRBV2 and J usage is TRBJ1-4; no clear D. Sequencing used synovial fluid, either unsorted or a sorted T cell fraction (not recorded which). DNA for the CDR3: TGTGCCAGCAGTGAAGAGGTGGGAGAAAAACTGTTTTTT. It is translated as CASSEEVGEKLFF.